This record looks at one T cell receptor beta chain sequence and its context. Antigen unknown. Germline CDR1 and CDR2: LNHNV and YYDKDF (reference sequence). The CDR3 is made up of 17 amino acids. Germline trimming cut 0 bases from V and 5 bases from J; bases unmatched to any gene: 11. The sample is drawn from a study of blood T cells in healthy people across ages. Whole-study findings and limits: Significant beta diversity loss was already apparent by age about 42, declining roughly linearly. The study found more naive CD4+ cells and higher diversity in long-lived than aged donors.

Alongside a J-beta primer mix, a sample-barcoded 5' primer served in a second PCR lasting roughly 6 to 11 cycles. TCRdb called the 5' RACE reads again in MiXCR, with one record for every CDR3 protein. The sample consists of about 800,000 distinct CDR3 sequences, just under 25% of them appearing once. Drawing of peripheral blood yielded about 9.6 milliliters from each donor. The data were also submitted as part of a second study, on T cells of mothers and their children.

The gene calls are TRBV15 and TRBJ2-5; 8 bases align to TRBD2. The sequence derives from a boy aged 10-17 years in good health. The source material was blood. The CDR3 sequence is CATSRDHLTSARETQYF. CDR3 bases: TGTGCCACCAGCAGAGATCATCTGACTAGCGCCAGGGAGACCCAGTACTTC.